Described below is a single TCR beta chain sequence and its context. This record comes from a study of cytomegalovirus exposure and HLA in healthy donors. This CDR3 is built from 15 residues. With V trimmed by 1 base and J by 4 bases, 4 bases remained unmatched. CDR1 SGHVS and CDR2 FQNEAQ come from the germline V gene. Researchers ran the PCR with 60 Vbeta and 13 Jbeta primers. Assay used: immunoSEQ multiplex PCR; TCRdb lists only in-frame clones, some missing. The sample yields 150,000 to 160,000 clones, 80% seen once. This TCR was recovered from a woman in her thirties or forties in good health and CMV-seropositive. Sequencing was performed on PBMCs. The chain couples TRBV7-8 to TRBJ1-2; 9 nucleotides match TRBD1. In nucleotides, the CDR3 is TGTGCCAGCAGCTTAGAAGGACAGGGGTCCTATGGCTACACCTTC. Translation: CASSLEGQGSYGYTF.